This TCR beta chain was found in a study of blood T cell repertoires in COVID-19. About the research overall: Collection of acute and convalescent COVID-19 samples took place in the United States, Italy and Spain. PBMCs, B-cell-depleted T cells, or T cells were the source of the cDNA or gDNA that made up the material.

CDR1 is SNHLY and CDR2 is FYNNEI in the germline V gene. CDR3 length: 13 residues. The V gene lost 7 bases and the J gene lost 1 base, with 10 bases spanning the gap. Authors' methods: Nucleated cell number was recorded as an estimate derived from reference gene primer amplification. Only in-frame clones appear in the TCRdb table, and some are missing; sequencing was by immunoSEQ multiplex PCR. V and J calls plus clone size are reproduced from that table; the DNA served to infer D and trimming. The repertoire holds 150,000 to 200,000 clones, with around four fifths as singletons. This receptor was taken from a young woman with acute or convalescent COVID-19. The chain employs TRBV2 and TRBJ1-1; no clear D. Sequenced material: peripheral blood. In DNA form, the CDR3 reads TGTGCCAGCAACCCGACACCGAACACTGAAGCTTTCTTT. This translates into CASNPTPNTEAFF.